Listed below are T cell receptor beta chains from one sample, sequenced in a study of blood T cell repertoires in COVID-19. Measured with immunoSEQ multiplex PCR; TCRdb has only the in-frame clones, and not every one. The data hold some 240,000 clones, with about 86% observed a single time. Sequencing was performed on peripheral blood. These receptors came from a woman aged 80 or over with acute or convalescent COVID-19. The conserved cysteine and the conserved F or W are not part of the CDR3 here. D genes are given only for firm matches.

>TRBV28|TRBD1|TRBJ1-4
ASSLRQGRREKLF
>TRBV5-1|NA|TRBJ1-2
ASGTGGDNYGYT
>TRBV2|TRBD2|TRBJ2-2
ASSLLAGGTGELF
>TRBV5-1|NA|TRBJ1-6
ASSLAGGPGSPLH
>TRBV5-1|NA|TRBJ1-2
ASSLPRDDGYGYT
>TRBV13|NA|TRBJ1-2
ASSAKTEWDGYT
>TRBV14|NA|TRBJ1-2
ASSQGVDWGGGNGYT
>TRBV18|NA|TRBJ1-2
ASSPPPGNYGYT
>TRBV5-1|TRBD2|TRBJ2-1
ASSFSGGDNEQF
>TRBV9|NA|TRBJ1-6
ASSVGPGETSPLH
>TRBV4-1|TRBD1|TRBJ2-2
ASRLTGDTGELF
>TRBV18|TRBD1|TRBJ2-5
ASSPGQPPETQY
>TRBV18|NA|TRBJ1-6
ASSLIPTGDSPLH
>TRBV4-1|NA|TRBJ1-5
ASSQDGGRQPQH
>TRBV27|NA|TRBJ2-2
ASSPLLDTGELF
>TRBV10-3|NA|TRBJ2-2
AISLDRNTGELF
>TRBV10-1|NA|TRBJ2-3
ASSESQGADTQY
>TRBV7-2|TRBD2|TRBJ2-5
ASSPPFSGGRETQY
>TRBV4-1|NA|TRBJ2-7
ASSPFPSGAAYEQY
>TRBV28|NA|TRBJ2-7
ASSLLAHSPGFPYEQY
>TRBV4-1|NA|TRBJ2-7
ASSQDQVRYEQY
>TRBV30|NA|TRBJ1-6
AWSLGAGWSYNSPLH